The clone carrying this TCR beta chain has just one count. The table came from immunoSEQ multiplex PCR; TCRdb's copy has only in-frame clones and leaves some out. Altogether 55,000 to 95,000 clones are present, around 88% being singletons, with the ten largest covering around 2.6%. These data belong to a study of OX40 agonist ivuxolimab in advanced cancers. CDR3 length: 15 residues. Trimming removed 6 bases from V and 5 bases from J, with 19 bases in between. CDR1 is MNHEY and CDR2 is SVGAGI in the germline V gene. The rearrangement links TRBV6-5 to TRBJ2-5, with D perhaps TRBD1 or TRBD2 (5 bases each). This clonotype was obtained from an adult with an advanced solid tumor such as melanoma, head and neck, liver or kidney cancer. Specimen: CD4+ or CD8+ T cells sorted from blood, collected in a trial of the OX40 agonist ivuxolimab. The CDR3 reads CASRGGAGPGETQYF. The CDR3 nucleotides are TGTGCCAGCAGGGGCGGAGCAGGGCCGGGGGAGACCCAGTACTTC.